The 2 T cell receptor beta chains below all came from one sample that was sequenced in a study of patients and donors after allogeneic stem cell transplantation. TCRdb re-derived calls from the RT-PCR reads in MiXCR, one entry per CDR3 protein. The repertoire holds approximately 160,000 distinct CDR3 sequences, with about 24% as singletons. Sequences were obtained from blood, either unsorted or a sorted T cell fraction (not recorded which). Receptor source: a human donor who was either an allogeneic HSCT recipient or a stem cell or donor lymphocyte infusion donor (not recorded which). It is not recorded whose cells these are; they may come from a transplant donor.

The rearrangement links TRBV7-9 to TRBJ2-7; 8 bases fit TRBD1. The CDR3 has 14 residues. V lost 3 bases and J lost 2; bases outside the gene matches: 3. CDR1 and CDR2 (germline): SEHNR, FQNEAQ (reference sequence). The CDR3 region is CASSFWDRPYEQYF. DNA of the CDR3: TGTGCCAGCAGCTTTTGGGACAGGCCCTACGAGCAGTACTTC.

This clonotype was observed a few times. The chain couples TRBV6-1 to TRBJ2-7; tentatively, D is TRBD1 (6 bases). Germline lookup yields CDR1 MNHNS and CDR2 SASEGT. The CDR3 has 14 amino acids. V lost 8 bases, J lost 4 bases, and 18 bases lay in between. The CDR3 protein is CASVSGDPLYEQYF. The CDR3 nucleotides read TGTGCCAGCGTATCAGGGGACCCCCTTTACGAGCAGTACTTC.